The 13 T cell receptor beta chains below were found in one sample sequenced in a study of cytomegalovirus exposure and HLA in healthy donors. The PCR ran on 60 Vbeta and 13 Jbeta primers. Repertoires were generated with immunoSEQ multiplex PCR, while TCRdb's copy carries only in-frame clones and drops some. In the table there are 95,000 to 100,000 clones, about 75% of which are singletons. Material for sequencing was PBMCs. The receptor set was obtained from a middle-aged man in good health and CMV-seropositive.

The chain combines TRBV7-8 with TRBJ2-7, with 8 bases aligning to TRBD1. Germline V gene lookup returns CDR1 SGHVS and CDR2 FQNEAQ. With V trimmed by 5 bases and J by 4 bases, 7 bases remained unmatched. The CDR3 has 14 residues. The CDR3 DNA follows: TGTGCCAGCAGCGGAGGGGACAGGCGGTACGAGCAGTACTTC. It encodes CASSGGDRRYEQYF.

The chain employs TRBV5-1 and TRBJ1-1; D unresolved. The V end lost 1 base, the J end lost 0 bases, and 4 bases lay between the germline ends. Germline assignment: CDR1 SGHRS and CDR2 YFSETQ. The CDR3 consists of 13 residues. The CDR3 is CASSLTLNTEAFF. CDR3 bases: TGCGCCAGCAGCTTGACTTTGAACACTGAAGCTTTCTTT.

The V gene is TRBV10-2, the J gene TRBJ2-5; 9 bases line up with TRBD2. After removal of 2 bases from V and 5 bases from J, the junction contained 6 bases not matched to a gene. CDR1 is WSHSY, CDR2 SAAADI, per germline. The CDR3 runs to 15 residues. CDR3 amino acids: CASSEASGGRETQYF. Here the CDR3 DNA reads TGCGCCAGCAGTGAGGCCAGCGGGGGGAGGGAGACCCAGTACTTC.

The chain carries TRBV11-2 and TRBJ2-7; TRBD1 agrees at 7 bases. The CDR3 has 16 residues. With 4 bases clipped from V and 7 bases from J, the junction kept 16 bases outside the gene matches. Germline loops: CDR1 SGHAT, CDR2 FQNNGV. The CDR3 region is CASSSQLGQGVGEQYF. In nucleotides, the CDR3 is TGTGCCAGCAGCTCCCAACTTGGGCAGGGGGTGGGGGAGCAGTACTTC. The full variable domain, rest sourced from reference TRBV11-2 and TRBJ2-7, is EAGVAQSPRYKIIEKRQSVAFWCNPISGHATLYWYQQILGQGPKLLIQFQNNGVVDDSQLPKDRFSAERLKGVDSTLKIQPAKLEDSAVYLCASSSQLGQGVGEQYFGPGTRLTVT.

Regarding this clone: The junction departs from the called germline gene at one end, perhaps through a read error. The chain couples TRBV7-9 to TRBJ2-7; TRBD2 aligns across 10 bases. The germline gives CDR1 SEHNR, CDR2 FQNEAQ (reference sequence). This CDR3 contains 15 residues. DNA for the CDR3: TGTGCCAGCAACGTCCTAGCGGGGGATTCCTACGGGCAGTACTTC. Amino acid sequence: CASNVLAGDSYGQYF.

This clone was detected only a few times. V usage is TRBV28 and J usage is TRBJ2-7; TRBD1 matches 8 bases. The CDR3 is 13 residues long. V lost 7 bases, J lost 5 bases, and 7 bases stayed unmatched. Germline V CDR1 and CDR2: MDHEN, SYDVKM. The CDR3, as DNA: TGTGCCAGCATGTTGGACAGGGCGAACGAGCAGTACTTC. Protein product: CASMLDRANEQYF.

The V and J genes are TRBV12-1 and TRBJ2-6; no DNA check was done on the table's D call, TRBD1. TRBV12-1 is annotated as a pseudogene. This CDR3 is built from 18 residues. CDR3 residues: CASSFETGPSSGANVLTF. In DNA form, the CDR3 reads TGTGCCAGCAGCTTTGAGACAGGGCCTAGCTCTGGGGCCAACGTCCTGACTTTC.

J is TRBJ1-2 and V is TRBV28, with a weak D call TRBD1 (5 bases). The germline V gene encodes CDR1 MDHEN and CDR2 SYDVKM. Trimming cost V 7 bases and J 2 bases, with 14 bases left between them. This CDR3 contains 14 residues. The chain's CDR3 is CASTLSDRNYGYTF. As DNA, the CDR3 is TGTGCCAGCACCCTATCAGACAGAAACTATGGCTACACCTTC.

This sequence joins TRBV27 and TRBJ1-1; 8 positions agree with TRBD1. This CDR3 has 12 amino acids. V lost 8 bases to trimming and J lost 8 bases; unmatched junction nucleotides: 7. Per germline, CDR1 MNHEY and CDR2 SMNVEV (reference sequence). CDR3 sequence reads: CASGRQGREAFF. In DNA, the CDR3 is TGTGCCAGCGGACGACAGGGGAGGGAAGCTTTCTTT.

V is TRBV7-2 and J is TRBJ2-3; 12 bases map to TRBD2. CDR1 SGHTA and CDR2 FQGNSA come from the germline V gene. V shed 6 bases and J 5 bases; nucleotides not matched to a gene: 9. The CDR3 loop spans 16 amino acids. CDR3 coding DNA: TGTGCCAGCAGACAGACTAGCGGGAGCTCTGGAGATACGCAGTATTTT. As protein: CASRQTSGSSGDTQYF.

The V call is TRBV7-6, the J call TRBJ1-1; 8 bases agree with TRBD1. V lost 4 bases and J lost 4; bases outside the gene matches: 2. The CDR3 totals 13 residues. Germline V CDR1 and CDR2: SGHVS, FNYEAQ. Here the CDR3 DNA reads TGTGCCAGCAGCTACGACAGGGGCACTGAAGCTTTCTTT. It specifies CASSYDRGTEAFF.

This clone turned up a few times. CDR3 sequence: CASSLRAGGQTDTQYF. The CDR3 DNA reads as TGTGCCAGCAGCTTAAGAGCGGGAGGCCAGACAGATACGCAGTATTTT. This chain uses TRBV5-6 with TRBJ2-3; 9 nucleotides match TRBD2. V lost 2 bases to trimming and J lost 3 bases; unmatched junction nucleotides: 7. Germline CDR1 SGHDT, CDR2 YYEEEE. The CDR3 extends over 16 amino acids.

The V call is TRBV7-3, the J call TRBJ1-1; no firm D call. Germline CDR1 and CDR2: SGHTA and FQGTGA. The CDR3 consists of 12 residues. Trimming removed 4 bases from V and 1 base from J, with 4 bases in between. CDR3 residues: CASSYSNTEAFF. In DNA form, the CDR3 reads TGTGCCAGCAGCTACTCGAACACTGAAGCTTTCTTT.